This T cell receptor beta chain derives from a study of shared clonotypes between healthy human individuals. Here immunoSEQ multiplex PCR was the method, and the copy in TCRdb shows in-frame clones only, minus some. The sample comprises roughly 500,000 clones, 79% of which are singletons, and 10% to 15% rests with the top ten. Study-wide findings and caveats: Investigators collected only blood, and repertoires in tissues likely differ. A small donor pool kept down the genetic and exposure-history diversity that was represented.

As concerns this clone: Its antigen is still unknown.

Germline V gene data show CDR1 as SGHNT and CDR2 as YYREEE (reference sequence). This CDR3 region has 15 residues. V lost 0 bases and J lost 1, with 10 bases in between. This chain uses TRBV5-4 with TRBJ2-5; TRBD1 or TRBD2 may be the D gene (5 bases each). The TCR originated in a woman aged 35 to 49 in good health. Some clones in this sample may be carry-over from other donors' samples. Sequenced input: PBMCs. In nucleotides, the CDR3 is TGTGCCAGCAGCTTGGCCGACGGGACCCAAGAGACCCAGTACTTC. It is translated as CASSLADGTQETQYF.